One T cell receptor beta chain is described in this entry. The tissue used was unsorted bulk material of about 19-31 mg. RNA and DNA were co-extracted from it with the AllPrep DNA/RNA mini kit. Donors underwent surgery for histopathologically diagnosed primary liver carcinoma. Patients were chronically HBV-infected and treatment-naive. Samples were taken from five separate regions (per tumor). The germline V gene has CDR1 LGHNA and CDR2 YNFKEQ. V was trimmed by 1 base and J by 10 bases, leaving 10 bases between them. The CDR3 has 13 amino acids. The data were obtained in a study of tumor-infiltrating lymphocytes in primary liver carcinoma. The template, roughly 550 ng total RNA, yielded TCR beta cDNA made with a constant-region primer. TCR beta libraries came from three nested multiplex PCR rounds using slightly modified ARM-PCR. A C-beta reverse primer and TRBV1-TRBV30 forward primers served in each of the first two PCR rounds, at about 10 cycles apiece. One entry per CDR3 protein results from TCRdb running MiXCR on the multiplex PCR reads. The data contain about 99,000 distinct CDR3 sequences, around 63% of them singletons.

This receptor was obtained from a woman aged 55-69 years with primary liver carcinoma and hepatitis B virus infection. The sequencing input was liver tumor tissue from sampling region 5. Subset of the sample: tumor region T5, tumor centre. The chain is built from TRBV4-2 and TRBJ2-2, with no clear D. The CDR3 DNA is TGTGCCAGCAGCCAAGGGGCCGCCGAGGAGCTGTTTTTT. Its translation is CASSQGAAEELFF.